The source of this TCR beta chain is a study of T cell responses to AZD1222 COVID-19 vaccine. This CDR3 is built from 14 residues. Trimming took off 7 bases at V and 4 bases at J, with 17 bases between the two ends. The germline V gene has CDR1 MNHEY and CDR2 SVGAGI. Study-wide results and caveats: Vaccine-associated CD4 TCRs spanned spike, dominant at 160-218 and 743-854. The donor cohort was predominantly white British with a female majority, and clonal diversity may have been underestimated.

On this clone: Its antigen remains unidentified.

The repertoire was sequenced with immunoSEQ multiplex PCR; TCRdb's copy has only in-frame clones and lacks some. The sample yields around 100,000 clones, around nine tenths seen once. V usage is TRBV6-5 and J usage is TRBJ2-7; possibly TRBD1 for D (6 bases). This TCR derives from an adult in good health. The source was peripheral blood, collected on day 0 of AZD1222 vaccination. The CDR3 DNA reads as TGTGCCAGCACCACAGGGCCGCTCTCTTACGAGCAGTACTTC. It yields the protein CASTTGPLSYEQYF.